This T cell receptor beta chain came from a study of beta chain features in type 1 diabetes. Unmatched junction bases numbered 3, after V lost 0 bases and J lost 6 bases. The CDR3 consists of 16 residues. The germline gives CDR1 SGHAT, CDR2 FQNNGV. Comments on this clone: The antigen remains unidentified.

Whole-study findings and limits: Researchers report that Type 1 diabetes patients had moderately but significantly shorter TCRB CDR3s across all four CD4+ subsets. Reduced insertions and increased deletions marked VDJ junctions in type 1 diabetes patients.

Since all of the isolated RNA was reverse transcribed, expressed TCRB transcripts were what got sequenced. Naive, central memory and regulatory T cell samples came to a mean of about 4 million reads. Generated by immunoSEQ multiplex PCR, the TCRdb table keeps only in-frame clones and is missing some. The table lists over 15,000 clones, approximately 68% of them singletons. The material sequenced was Tregs from blood. V is TRBV11-2 and J is TRBJ2-1, with 12 bases fitting TRBD2. The TCR originated in a young man with type 1 diabetes. CDR3 region: CASSLDKLAGGNEQFF. For the CDR3, the DNA is TGTGCCAGCAGCTTAGACAAACTAGCGGGGGGCAATGAGCAGTTCTTC.